The 26 T cell receptor beta chains listed next were all sequenced from one sample in a study of T-cell reconstitution after alpha-beta-depleted transplantation in children. Researchers prepared the TCRbeta library using unique molecular identifiers, the study reports. MiXCR, run by TCRdb on the PCR reads, gives a single entry per CDR3 protein. The sample carries roughly 200,000 distinct CDR3 sequences, roughly 9% recorded once. Sequencing was performed on PBMCs from the stem cell graft donor, taken from the stem cell graft. The receptors were gathered from a human donor who donated a stem cell graft to a child with acute lymphoblastic leukemia.

This clonotype was detected many times. The chain couples TRBV12-3 or TRBV12-4 to TRBJ1-1; D remains ambiguous. The V and J ends lost 1 base and 10 bases respectively, with 10 bases between them. The CDR3 extends over 12 amino acids. CDR3 DNA: TGTGCCAGCAGTTTAGTGGGCAGAGGAGCTTTCTTT. This sequence encodes CASSLVGRGAFF.

This clonotype was seen more than once but under ten times. This rearrangement joins TRBV3-1 to TRBJ2-7, with D possibly matching TRBD1 (6 bases). This CDR3 region has 16 residues. Germline lookup yields CDR1 LGHDT and CDR2 YNNKEL (reference sequence). With 0 bases removed from V and 4 bases from J, the gap between germline ends came to 16 bases. The CDR3 bases are TGTGCCAGCAGCCAAGAATGGAGGACAGACATGTACGAGCAGTACTTC. Protein: CASSQEWRTDMYEQYF.

The rearrangement links TRBV19 to TRBJ2-2; 10 nucleotides align to TRBD2. V lost 7 bases and J lost 0; bases outside the gene matches: 5. In germline, CDR1 is LNHDA, CDR2 SQIVND (reference sequence). This CDR3 has 16 amino acids. The CDR3 region has the DNA TGTGCCAGTAAGGAAAGCGGGGGGGCGAACACCGGGGAGCTGTTTTTT. This sequence encodes CASKESGGANTGELFF.

This clonotype was detected only a few times. The rearrangement links TRBV20-1 to TRBJ2-7, with a weak D call TRBD1 (6 bases). The ends were cut back, 2 bases at V and 9 bases at J, with 20 bases in the middle. CDR1 is DFQATT and CDR2 is SNEGSKA in the germline V gene (reference sequence). The CDR3 covers 14 residues. The CDR3 DNA is TGCAGTGCTAGACGAGACCGGGACATTGGGCGGCAGTACTTC. Encoded protein: CSARRDRDIGRQYF.

The table lists this clonotype with many counts. This chain links TRBV2 with TRBJ2-1, with 11 positions matching TRBD1. With 6 bases clipped from V and 14 bases from J, the junction kept 0 bases outside the gene matches. Germline V gene lookup returns CDR1 SNHLY and CDR2 FYNNEI. This CDR3 comprises 10 residues. This CDR3 is CASRGQGEFF. CDR3 nucleotide sequence: TGTGCCAGCAGGGGACAGGGGGAGTTCTTC.

This clonotype was seen at least ten times. The rearrangement joins TRBV10-3 to TRBJ2-7; tentative D call: TRBD2 (6 bases). The V gene lost 0 bases and the J gene lost 6 bases, with 15 bases spanning the gap. This CDR3 is built from 15 residues. Looked up from germline, CDR1 is ENHRY and CDR2 is SYGVKD. The CDR3 here is CAISESNPGVFEQYF. The CDR3 DNA sequence: TGTGCCATCAGTGAGTCGAATCCGGGAGTATTCGAGCAGTACTTC.

There are a few counts of this clonotype. J is TRBJ2-5 and V is TRBV7-8; D gene ambiguous. Germline V gives CDR1 SGHVS, CDR2 FQNEAQ. V lost 2 bases, J lost 3 bases, and 10 bases lay in between. The CDR3 consists of 14 residues. The CDR3 bases are TGTGCCAGCAGCTTACCTCCGCCCGAAGAGACCCAGTACTTC. Encoded protein: CASSLPPPEETQYF.

The V and J genes are TRBV20-1 and TRBJ1-2; no definite D call. Germline CDR1 and CDR2: DFQATT and SNEGSKA (reference sequence). V dropped 6 bases and J dropped 2 bases, with 16 bases sitting between them. This CDR3 comprises 14 residues. CDR3 coding DNA: TGCAGTGCGACCGACGGAAACCAAAACTATGGCTACACCTTC. Translated: CSATDGNQNYGYTF.

The chain links TRBV5-1 to TRBJ2-6, with D possibly matching TRBD1 (6 bases). The CDR3 covers 16 residues. Trimming left V 4 bases short and J 0 bases short, with 11 bases between. Germline assignment: CDR1 SGHRS and CDR2 YFSETQ. The CDR3 is CASSVDSPSGANVLTF. The DNA for the CDR3 is TGCGCCAGCAGCGTGGACAGTCCCTCTGGGGCCAACGTCCTGACTTTC.

This clonotype was seen ten or more times. The rearrangement links TRBV19 to TRBJ1-5; D uncertain. Germline lookup yields CDR1 LNHDA and CDR2 SQIVND (reference sequence). This CDR3 is built from 13 residues. V lost 6 bases and J 2 bases, leaving 8 bases between the germline ends. As DNA, the CDR3 is TGTGCCAGTAGGAGCCCAGGCAATCAGCCCCAGCATTTT. Translating it yields CASRSPGNQPQHF.

This clonotype was seen only a few times. The CDR3 DNA is TGTGCCAGCAGCCCACGCCGAGGACAGGGGGTAAATGAGCAGTTCTTC. This gives the protein CASSPRRGQGVNEQFF. V gene TRBV7-9 combines with J gene TRBJ2-1, with 10 nucleotides matching TRBD1. The CDR3 is made up of 16 amino acids. The germline CDR1 and CDR2 sequences are SEHNR and FQNEAQ (reference sequence). After removal of 5 bases from V and 7 bases from J, the junction contained 11 bases not matched to a gene.

This clonotype was counted ten times or more. The CDR3 is CASSLETGQVFYGYTF. For the CDR3, the DNA is TGCGCCAGCAGCTTGGAGACGGGACAGGTCTTCTATGGCTACACCTTC. The chain has TRBV5-1 and TRBJ1-2; 8 bases align to TRBD1. Germline V gene lookup returns CDR1 SGHRS and CDR2 YFSETQ. V was clipped by 0 bases and J by 4 bases; unmatched bases: 8. CDR3 length: 16 amino acids.

This clonotype has just a few counts. The genes are TRBV20-1 and TRBJ2-5; possibly TRBD1 for D (6 bases). Germline assignment: CDR1 DFQATT and CDR2 SNEGSKA (reference sequence). With 4 bases removed from V and 5 bases from J, the gap between germline ends came to 11 bases. The CDR3 sequence is 12 residues long. The DNA for the CDR3 is TGCAGTGCTACATACAGGGTCGAGACCCAGTACTTC. This codes for CSATYRVETQYF.

This clonotype was seen ten or more times. This chain links TRBV7-7 with TRBJ2-1; 12 nucleotides align to TRBD2. Germline V gives CDR1 SSHAT, CDR2 FNYEAQ (reference sequence). This CDR3 spans 14 amino acids. V lost 4 bases, J lost 6 bases, and 1 base stayed unmatched. This CDR3 is CASSSSGGANEQFF. The CDR3 bases are TGTGCCAGCAGCTCTAGCGGGGGGGCCAATGAGCAGTTCTTC.

There are many counts of this clonotype. The chain couples TRBV4-1 to TRBJ1-2, with unresolved D. V gave up 5 bases and J gave up 8 bases, with 15 bases separating them. The CDR3 covers 13 residues. Per germline, CDR1 MGHRA and CDR2 YSYEKL. The CDR3 DNA follows: TGCGCCAGCAGCGAGAGTCACGGGGAAGGCTACACCTTC. This gives the protein CASSESHGEGYTF.

This clonotype was seen more than once but under ten times. The chain's CDR3 is CASSGPRNREGRNEQFF. DNA of the CDR3: TGTGCCAGCAGTGGTCCACGAAACAGGGAGGGTAGGAATGAGCAGTTCTTC. The genes are TRBV25-1 and TRBJ2-1; the D gene is possibly TRBD2 (7 bases). The germline gives CDR1 MGHDK, CDR2 SYGVNS. Trimming pared 4 bases from V and 7 bases from J, leaving 23 bases between. This CDR3 region has 17 residues.

The sample holds a few counts of this clonotype. J is TRBJ2-3 and V is TRBV5-4; possible D gene TRBD2, 5 bases. The CDR3 sequence is 15 residues long. V lost 3 bases and J lost 0, with 11 bases in between. Germline-derived CDR1 and CDR2 are SGHNT and YYREEE (reference sequence). Here the CDR3 reads CASSSHLASTDTQYF. The CDR3 DNA sequence: TGTGCCAGCAGCTCCCACCTAGCTAGCACAGATACGCAGTATTTT.

There are a few counts of this clonotype. The chain carries TRBV24-1 and TRBJ2-2; tentative D call: TRBD2 (6 bases). The CDR3 sequence is 15 residues long. V shed 3 bases and J shed 7 bases, with 14 bases lying between them. The germline CDR1 and CDR2 sequences are KGHDR and SFDVKD. The CDR3 is CATSDTGTFFGELFF. CDR3 bases: TGTGCCACCAGTGATACCGGGACTTTTTTCGGGGAGCTGTTTTTT.

The CDR3 protein is CASTMGGQKNEQFF. Here the CDR3 DNA reads TGTGCCAGCACCATGGGGGGTCAAAAGAATGAGCAGTTCTTC. The V call is TRBV7-9, the J call TRBJ2-1, with D tentatively TRBD2 (6 bases). The germline gives CDR1 SEHNR, CDR2 FQNEAQ (reference sequence). The CDR3 covers 14 residues. Trimming took 7 bases from V and 7 from J, leaving 17 bases between them.

This clonotype occurred a few times. The chain uses TRBV6-2 or TRBV6-3 and TRBJ1-1; D ambiguous. Germline V gene sequence: CDR1 MNHEY, CDR2 SVGEGT. V was clipped by 6 bases and J by 4 bases, with 9 bases between them. The CDR3 contains 12 residues. The CDR3 here is CASSPRPTEAFF. The CDR3 DNA reads as TGTGCCAGCAGCCCACGGCCCACTGAAGCTTTCTTT.

The table lists this clonotype with many counts. The chain employs TRBV12-3 or TRBV12-4 and TRBJ2-1; TRBD2 matches at 11 bases. The CDR3 is made up of 16 amino acids. J gave up 6 bases and V 8 bases, and 12 bases lay outside the gene matches. This CDR3 reads CASLEIAGGPVNEQFF. The CDR3 DNA follows: TGTGCCAGCCTTGAGATAGCGGGGGGGCCGGTCAATGAGCAGTTCTTC.

V usage is TRBV6-1 and J usage is TRBJ1-6; TRBD1 matches 7 bases. The CDR3 runs 16 residues. Unmatched junction bases numbered 11, after V lost 6 bases and J lost 6 bases. Germline CDR1 MNHNS, CDR2 SASEGT. CDR3 loop: CASSFITGEGNSPLHF. DNA for the CDR3: TGTGCCAGCAGCTTCATAACAGGGGAAGGTAATTCACCCCTCCACTTT.

This chain links TRBV30 with TRBJ2-7; TRBD1 is a possible D gene (5 bases). Germline V lookup: CDR1 GTSNPN, CDR2 SVGIG (reference sequence). The CDR3 covers 12 residues. V was clipped by 6 bases and J by 4 bases, with 13 bases between them. The CDR3, as DNA: TGTGCCTGCCTTCCTCAGGGTTACGAGCAGTACTTC. This translates into CACLPQGYEQYF.

The chain carries TRBV12-5 and TRBJ2-2; D not certain. CDR1 is LGHNT, CDR2 FRNRAP, per germline. The CDR3 consists of 12 residues. Deletions cut 6 bases from V and 5 bases from J, with 7 bases between. CDR3 sequence: CASGKQTGELFF. The CDR3 coding sequence is TGTGCTAGTGGCAAACAAACCGGGGAGCTGTTTTTT. The full variable domain, rest sourced from reference TRBV12-5 and TRBJ2-2, is DARVTQTPRHKVTEMGQEVTMRCQPILGHNTVFWYRQTMMQGLELLAYFRNRAPLDDSGMPKDRFSAEMPDATLATLKIQPSEPRDSAVYFCASGKQTGELFFGEGSRLTVL.

In this sample, this clonotype turned up a few times. J is TRBJ2-3 and V is TRBV6-5; TRBD2 aligns across 8 bases. The CDR3 is 15 residues long. Germline loops: CDR1 MNHEY, CDR2 SVGAGI. With V trimmed by 2 bases and J by 1 base, 2 bases remained unmatched. The CDR3 spells CASSYGRGGTDTQYF. The CDR3 DNA sequence: TGTGCCAGCAGTTACGGGCGGGGGGGCACAGATACGCAGTATTTT.

The chain has TRBV6-1 and TRBJ2-2; the D gene is possibly TRBD1 (6 bases). The V end was cut by 6 bases, the J end by 7 bases, with 18 bases between. This CDR3 is built from 15 residues. CDR1 and CDR2 from the germline V gene are MNHNS and SASEGT. CDR3 residues: CASSSPTGHGGELFF. In DNA form, the CDR3 reads TGTGCCAGCAGCTCCCCGACAGGCCACGGCGGGGAGCTGTTTTTT.